This TCR beta chain was sequenced in a study of CD8 T cells in ankylosing spondylitis. Each CDR3 protein is one row after TCRdb ran MiXCR on the 5' RACE reads. The data hold tens of thousands of distinct CDR3 sequences, with 6% to 8% observed a single time. Study results and caveats: Disease-linked clones had a CD8+ phenotype and relatively low frequency in peripheral blood. There were earlier reports of some motif variants in reactive arthritis synovial fluid and blood. Matched ankylosing spondylitis synovial fluid reportedly showed significant enrichment of disease-linked clones.

This clonotype has at least ten counts. The antigen is unknown. CDR1 is KGHSH, CDR2 LQKENI, per germline. With 5 bases removed from V and 8 bases from J, the gap between germline ends came to 13 bases. The CDR3 loop spans 13 amino acids. This chain connects TRBV18 to TRBJ2-1; possibly TRBD1 for D (5 bases). The source material was synovial fluid, either unsorted or a sorted T cell fraction (not recorded which). The sequence was obtained from a male donor with ankylosing spondylitis. CDR3 sequence (DNA): TGTGCCAGCTCATTCGGACACCGGGATGAGCAGTTCTTC. Protein: CASSFGHRDEQFF.